These T cell receptor beta chains were read from a single sample in a study of cytomegalovirus exposure and HLA in healthy donors. The repertoire was sequenced with immunoSEQ multiplex PCR; TCRdb's copy has only in-frame clones and lacks some. The sample includes some 87,000 clones, 65% to 85% of them seen just once. Material for sequencing was PBMCs. The source is a woman in her 40s in good health and CMV-seropositive. Each CDR3 is given with its conserved first and last residue. The D gene is left open where the match is weak. Clone size is not always given. Where it is, it says once, few, many or a class for expanded clones.

j_call clone_size d_call v_call cdr3_aa cdr3_nt
TRBJ2-7 few TRBD1 TRBV5-6 CASSLGGTASYEQYF TGTGCCAGCAGCTTGGGTGGGACAGCCTCCTACGAGCAGTACTTC
TRBJ1-2 NA TRBD1 TRBV13 CASSPRTGRPYF TGTGCCAGCAGCCCAAGGACAGGGAGGCCCTATTTC
TRBJ1-4 NA NA TRBV6-1 CASSDLRRVNEKLFF TGTGCCAGCAGTGACCTCCGACGGGTTAATGAAAAACTGTTTTTT
TRBJ2-7 NA TRBD1 TRBV19 CASSRDSLSEQYF TGTGCCAGTAGTCGGGACAGCTTGAGCGAGCAGTACTTC
TRBJ2-7 NA TRBD2 TRBV29-1 CSVETSSSGTYEQYF TGCAGCGTTGAAACTAGTTCTAGCGGGACTTACGAGCAGTACTTC
TRBJ2-7 once TRBD2 TRBV5-1 CASSLRAGTSRQDYEQYF TGCGCCAGCAGCTTGCGTGCCGGGACTAGCCGTCAAGACTACGAGCAGTACTTC
TRBJ2-1 NA NA TRBV5-4 CASSSGGPSSYNEQFF TGTGCCAGCAGCTCAGGGGGGCCGAGCTCCTACAATGAGCAGTTCTTC
TRBJ2-1 NA TRBD2 TRBV5-1 CASSLRGLRGDEQFF TGCGCCAGCAGCTTGCGGGGACTAAGGGGCGATGAGCAGTTCTTC
TRBJ1-1 NA NA TRBV19 CASSISGVGTEAFF TGTGCCAGTAGTATCTCGGGGGTGGGCACTGAAGCTTTCTTT
TRBJ2-5 NA NA TRBV4-1 CASSYRDWETQYF TGCGCCAGCAGTTACAGAGATTGGGAGACCCAGTACTTC
TRBJ1-2 NA NA TRBV6-1 CASSAYSTANYGYTF TGTGCCAGCAGTGCCTACAGTACAGCTAACTATGGCTACACCTTC
TRBJ2-5 NA TRBD1 TRBV7-9 CASSPHKRERDRGKTQYF TGTGCCAGCAGCCCGCATAAACGGGAACGGGACAGGGGAAAGACCCAGTACTTC
TRBJ2-5 NA NA TRBV11-2 CASSLAGAGETQYF TGTGCCAGCAGCTTAGCGGGAGCTGGAGAGACCCAGTACTTC
TRBJ2-2 NA TRBD1 TRBV28 CASSLDRVTGELFF TGTGCCAGCAGTTTAGACAGGGTTACCGGGGAGCTGTTTTTT
TRBJ2-3 NA TRBD2 TRBV30 CAWEIAGLADTQYF TGTGCCTGGGAGATAGCGGGATTGGCAGATACGCAGTATTTT
TRBJ1-4 NA NA TRBV4-2 CASSPRGSDEKLFF TGTGCCAGCAGCCCTCGGGGGTCGGATGAAAAACTGTTTTTT
TRBJ2-1 NA NA TRBV2 CASRGWGGSEQFF TGTGCCAGCAGGGGATGGGGGGGCAGCGAGCAGTTCTTC
TRBJ1-3 NA TRBD1 TRBV5-1 CASSQWGTGGYGNTIYF TGCGCCAGCAGCCAATGGGGGACAGGGGGCTATGGAAACACCATATATTTT
TRBJ1-2 medium-sized TRBD1 TRBV5-5 CASSFDRGGYTF TGTGCCAGCAGCTTCGACAGGGGTGGCTACACCTTC
TRBJ1-2 NA NA TRBV10-3 CAISASGINYGYTF TGTGCCATCAGTGCATCAGGGATAAACTATGGCTACACCTTC
TRBJ2-7 NA TRBD1 TRBV6-1 CASSGQGYEQYF TGTGCCAGCAGCGGACAGGGCTACGAGCAGTACTTC
TRBJ2-1 NA TRBD2 TRBV30 CAWSVTSGGAYEQFF TGTGCCTGGAGTGTAACTAGCGGGGGGGCCTATGAGCAGTTCTTC
TRBJ2-1 NA TRBD1 TRBV2 CASRPGQGSFSEQFF TGTGCCAGCAGACCGGGACAGGGGTCTTTTAGTGAGCAGTTCTTC
TRBJ1-1 NA TRBD1 TRBV7-9 CASSLLAGTGDTEAFF TGTGCCAGCAGCTTATTAGCCGGGACAGGGGACACTGAAGCTTTCTTT
TRBJ1-4 NA NA TRBV18 CASSGQRNEKLFF TGTGCCAGCTCAGGACAGCGAAATGAAAAACTGTTTTTT
TRBJ2-5 NA TRBD2 TRBV30 CAWSVNLAGRETQYF TGTGCCTGGAGTGTAAACCTAGCGGGAAGGGAGACCCAGTACTTC
TRBJ1-3 NA TRBD1 TRBV2 CASSSDRGRRNTIYF TGTGCCAGCAGCTCCGACAGGGGAAGGAGAAACACCATATATTTT
TRBJ2-2 NA NA TRBV6-1 CASRGQQNTGELFF TGTGCCAGCAGAGGACAACAGAACACCGGGGAGCTGTTTTTT
TRBJ2-3 NA TRBD1 TRBV5-6 CASSFGTGLSTDTQYF TGTGCCAGCAGCTTTGGGACAGGGCTAAGCACAGATACGCAGTATTTT
TRBJ2-7 NA NA TRBV7-2 CASSPRHTGSEQYF TGTGCCAGCAGCCCCCGACATACAGGGTCCGAGCAGTACTTC
TRBJ2-7 few TRBD2 TRBV18 CASSPRTSGAYEQYF TGTGCCAGCTCACCACGGACTAGCGGGGCCTACGAGCAGTACTTC
TRBJ2-2 NA TRBD2 TRBV5-1 CASSLGPSGGTGELFF TGCGCCAGCAGCTTAGGTCCTAGCGGGGGCACCGGGGAGCTGTTTTTT
TRBJ2-7 NA TRBD1 TRBV6-1 CASSEAGGQGFYEQYF TGTGCCAGCAGTGAAGCTGGGGGACAGGGATTCTACGAGCAGTACTTC
TRBJ2-1 once TRBD2 TRBV30 CAWWGGLGAYNEQFF TGTGCCTGGTGGGGGGGGTTAGGGGCCTACAATGAGCAGTTCTTC
TRBJ1-2 NA NA TRBV7-2 CASSLDIGGYGYTF TGTGCCAGCAGCTTAGACATCGGGGGTTATGGCTACACCTTC
TRBJ2-5 NA TRBD1 TRBV30 CAWTGGETQYF TGTGCCTGGACAGGGGGCGAGACCCAGTACTTC
TRBJ2-1 NA TRBD2 TRBV14 CASSQEVAGPYNEQFF TGTGCCAGCAGCCAAGAGGTAGCGGGCCCCTACAATGAGCAGTTCTTC
TRBJ1-1 NA NA TRBV18 CASSPAGPAGTEAFF TGTGCCAGCTCACCAGCGGGCCCGGCAGGCACTGAAGCTTTCTTT
TRBJ1-3 NA NA TRBV6-1 CASSEWGTGHSVSGNTIYF TGTGCCAGCAGTGAATGGGGCACGGGACACTCTGTCTCTGGAAACACCATATATTTT
TRBJ2-2 NA NA TRBV2 CASTTALGLAVGANTGELFF TGTGCCAGCACAACCGCTTTGGGGTTAGCGGTGGGGGCGAACACCGGGGAGCTGTTTTTT
TRBJ2-2 NA NA TRBV9 CASSPNTGELFF TGTGCCAGCAGCCCAAACACCGGGGAGCTGTTTTTT
TRBJ2-1 NA NA TRBV10-3 CARQGWDEQFF TGTGCCAGGCAGGGGTGGGATGAGCAGTTCTTC
TRBJ2-5 NA NA TRBV5-1 CASSLGGKETQYF TGCGCCAGCAGCTTGGGAGGGAAAGAGACCCAGTACTTC
TRBJ1-5 NA NA TRBV4-1 CASSQDEGQPQHF TGCGCCAGCAGCCAAGATGAGGGTCAGCCCCAGCATTTT
TRBJ1-4 NA TRBD1 TRBV5-6 CASSPGTGGRTNEKLFF TGTGCCAGCAGCCCTGGAACAGGGGGCAGGACTAATGAAAAACTGTTTTTT